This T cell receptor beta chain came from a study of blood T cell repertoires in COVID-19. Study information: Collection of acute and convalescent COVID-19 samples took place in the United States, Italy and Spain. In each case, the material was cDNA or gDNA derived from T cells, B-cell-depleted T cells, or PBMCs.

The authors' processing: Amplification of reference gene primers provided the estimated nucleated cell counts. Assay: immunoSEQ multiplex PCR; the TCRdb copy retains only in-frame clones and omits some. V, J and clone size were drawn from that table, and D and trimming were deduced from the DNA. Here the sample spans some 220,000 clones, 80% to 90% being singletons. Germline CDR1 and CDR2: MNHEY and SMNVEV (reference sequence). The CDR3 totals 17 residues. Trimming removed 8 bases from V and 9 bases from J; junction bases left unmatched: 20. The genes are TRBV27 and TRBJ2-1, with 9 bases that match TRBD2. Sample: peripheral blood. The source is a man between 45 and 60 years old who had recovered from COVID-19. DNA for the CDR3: TGTGCCAGCCGAGGGGGTGGCAGTTTGCGGGAGGGCCGTGAGCAGTTCTTC. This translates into CASRGGGSLREGREQFF.